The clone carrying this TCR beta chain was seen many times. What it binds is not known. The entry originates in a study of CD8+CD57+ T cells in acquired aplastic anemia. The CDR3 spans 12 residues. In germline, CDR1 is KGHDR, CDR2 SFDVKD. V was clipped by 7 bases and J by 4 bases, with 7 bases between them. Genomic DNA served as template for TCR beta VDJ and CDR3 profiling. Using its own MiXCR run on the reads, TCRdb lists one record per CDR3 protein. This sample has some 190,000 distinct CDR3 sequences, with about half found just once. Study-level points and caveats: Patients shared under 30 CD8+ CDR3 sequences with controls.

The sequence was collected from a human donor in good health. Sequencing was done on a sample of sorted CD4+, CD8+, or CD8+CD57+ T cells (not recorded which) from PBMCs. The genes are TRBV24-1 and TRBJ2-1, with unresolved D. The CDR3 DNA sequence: TGTGCCACCAGAAATTCTTACAATGAGCAGTTCTTC. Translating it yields CATRNSYNEQFF.